This section outlines one T cell receptor beta chain sequence together with its context. Its cognate antigen is unknown. The CDR3 extends over 16 amino acids. The germline V gene encodes CDR1 MDHEN and CDR2 SYDVKM. J gave up 9 bases and V 1 base, and 12 bases lay outside the gene matches. Treatment meaning: roughly 18 received Ad26.COV2.S at low or high dose, single or two shots; 5 received placebo; per-sample allocation not given. After the first vaccine or placebo injection, samples were drawn on day 63. In Boston, an adult donor aged 18-55 years took part. The data were obtained in a study of Ad26.COV2.S vaccination and SARS-CoV-2 variants. Findings and limits, study-wide: Non-spike TCR breadth showed similarity between vaccine and placebo recipients. Greater spike-specific TCR breadth was seen in vaccine recipients than in placebo recipients. Once vaccination had occurred, spike-specific CD8+ and CD4+ T cell responses reportedly showed substantial breadth.

Clones were read by immunoSEQ multiplex PCR, and TCRdb kept only the in-frame ones, dropping some. The sample lists roughly 400,000 clones; 75% to 90% were seen once. The sample was peripheral blood, taken in a trial of Ad26.COV2.S vaccine versus placebo. V and J are TRBV28 and TRBJ2-1; the match to TRBD2 covers 7 bases. The source of this sequence is a person aged 18-65 years who received the Ad26.COV2.S COVID-19 vaccine or a placebo. In nucleotides, the CDR3 is TGTGCCAGCAGTTTATCAATGGCCAGCGGGATTGGTGAGCAGTTCTTC. It translates to CASSLSMASGIGEQFF.